The source of this T cell receptor (beta chain) is a study of shared clonotypes between healthy human individuals. Overall study: The cohort had two women and a few men, ages 18 to 49.

The CDR3 has 12 residues. Germline V lookup: CDR1 MGHRA, CDR2 YSYEKL. Trimming cost V 3 bases and J 3 bases, with 3 bases left between them. Clones were read by immunoSEQ multiplex PCR, and TCRdb kept only the in-frame ones, dropping some. The sample includes about 2,200,000 clones, roughly 91% of them seen just once. Terminally differentiated effector memory CD45RA+ cells were excluded by CCR7 positive selection of CD45RO-negative cells. Sequenced: naive CD8+ T cells from PBMCs. V usage is TRBV4-1 and J usage is TRBJ2-1; unclear D gene. This sequence originates from a man aged 18-30 years in good health. Some clones in this sample may be carry-over from other donors' samples. The CDR3 DNA reads as TGCGCCAGCAGCCAGATCTACAATGAGCAGTTCTTC. This gives the protein CASSQIYNEQFF.